A single sample gave rise to the 20 T cell receptor beta chains below, sequenced in a study of blood T cell repertoires in COVID-19. Measured with immunoSEQ multiplex PCR; TCRdb has only the in-frame clones, and not every one. This sample carries over 300,000 clones, about 90% of them seen once, and the ten largest clones take approximately 6%. The sequenced sample was PBMCs or T cells enriched from blood (not recorded which). All receptors come from a woman aged 30 to 39 who had recovered from COVID-19.

The chain combines TRBV3-1 (or the pseudogene TRBV3-2) with TRBJ1-2, with D perhaps matching TRBD1 (5 bases). Germline CDR1 LGHDT, CDR2 YNNKEL (reference sequence). The CDR3 has 14 residues. Trimming took 3 bases from V and 2 from J, leaving 10 bases between them. The CDR3 here is CASSHLRQNYGYTF. CDR3 sequence (DNA): TGTGCCAGCAGCCACCTTCGACAGAACTATGGCTACACCTTC.

The DNA of the CDR3 is TGTGCCATCAGTGAGTCGGGGCAGGGTAGTGGCTACACCTTC. Amino acids: CAISESGQGSGYTF. The V call is TRBV10-3, the J call TRBJ1-2; tentatively, D is TRBD1 (5 bases). The CDR3 is 14 residues long. CDR1 ENHRY and CDR2 SYGVKD come from the germline V gene. V lost 0 bases and J lost 7, with 12 bases in between.

In DNA form, the CDR3 reads TGTGCCAGCGTGAGCGGGAACACCGGGGAGCTGTTTTTT. Encoded protein: CASVSGNTGELFF. The chain links TRBV7-9 to TRBJ2-2; TRBD2 might be the D (5 bases). CDR1 and CDR2 (germline): SEHNR, FQNEAQ (reference sequence). V was clipped by 8 bases and J by 1 base, with 8 bases between them. The CDR3 consists of 13 residues.

This chain connects TRBV7-2 to TRBJ1-4, with a possible D match to TRBD1 (6 bases). Trimming removed 0 bases from V and 7 bases from J, with 12 bases in between. This CDR3 is 15 amino acids long. In germline, CDR1 is SGHTA, CDR2 FQGNSA. CDR3 sequence (DNA): TGTGCCAGCAGCTTAGCCAGCGGCAGGGGTGAAAAACTGTTTTTT. Translation gives CASSLASGRGEKLFF. The variable domain in full, completed from reference TRBV7-2 and TRBJ1-4, reads GAGVSQSPSNKVTEKGKDVELRCDPISGHTALYWYRQSLGQGLEFLIYFQGNSAPDKSGLPSDRFSAERTGGSVSTLTIQRTQQEDSAVYLCASSLASGRGEKLFFGSGTQLSVL.

The rearrangement links TRBV15 to TRBJ1-4; D call uncertain. From germline, CDR1 is LNHNV and CDR2 YYDKDF (reference sequence). This CDR3 comprises 13 residues. Trimming removed 1 base at V and 4 bases at J, with 4 bases between. This CDR3 reads CATSRAYNEKLFF. The CDR3 DNA reads as TGTGCCACCAGCAGAGCCTATAATGAAAAACTGTTTTTT.

The chain carries TRBV7-9 and TRBJ1-1; D is unclear. The germline CDR1 and CDR2 sequences are SEHNR and FQNEAQ (reference sequence). Trimming pared 1 base from V and 8 bases from J, leaving 8 bases between. The CDR3 has 12 residues. DNA for the CDR3: TGTGCCAGCAGCTTAGTGTACAGCGAAGCTTTCTTT. Translated: CASSLVYSEAFF. The entire variable domain, with the rest obtained from reference TRBV7-9 and TRBJ1-1, is as follows: DTGVSQNPRHKITKRGQNVTFRCDPISEHNRLYWYRQTLGQGPEFLTYFQNEAQLEKSRLLSDRFSAERPKGSFSTLEIQRTEQGDSAMYLCASSLVYSEAFFGQGTRLTVV.

The table lists this clone with a few counts. This sequence joins TRBV14 and TRBJ1-1; no clear D. This CDR3 has 12 amino acids. CDR1 SGHDN and CDR2 FVKESK come from the germline V gene. V lost 1 base and J 6 bases, leaving 6 bases between the germline ends. CDR3 sequence reads: CASSQVFPEAFF. The DNA of the CDR3 is TGTGCCAGCAGCCAAGTATTTCCTGAAGCTTTCTTT.

This clone has a single count. The chain links TRBV24-1 to TRBJ2-3; TRBD2 might be the D (5 bases). CDR3 size: 15 residues. Between the trimmed V and J ends, which lost 3 bases and 3 bases, there was a span of 12 bases. Germline values: CDR1 KGHDR, CDR2 SFDVKD. CDR3 bases: TGTGCCACCAGTGATCAACGGGGAGTAACAGATACGCAGTATTTT. This encodes CATSDQRGVTDTQYF.

The rearrangement uses TRBV15 and TRBJ2-2; 7 bases are a match to TRBD1. The junction had 7 bases not matched to a gene; V was cut back by 3 bases and J by 6 bases. The CDR3 sequence is 15 residues long. In germline, CDR1 is LNHNV, CDR2 YYDKDF (reference sequence). CDR3 loop: CATSREQGYAGELFF. DNA for the CDR3: TGTGCCACCAGCAGGGAACAGGGGTACGCCGGGGAGCTGTTTTTT.

V gene TRBV3-1 (or the pseudogene TRBV3-2) combines with J gene TRBJ1-2, with 8 nucleotides matching TRBD1. The CDR3 totals 17 residues. CDR1 and CDR2 from the germline V gene are LGHDT and YNNKEL (reference sequence). The trim removed 2 bases at V and 5 bases at J, leaving 13 bases unmatched. The CDR3 region is CASSQTGQASIGYGYTF. The CDR3 DNA reads as TGTGCCAGCAGCCAAACGGGACAGGCCTCGATTGGGTATGGCTACACCTTC.

V and J are TRBV5-1 and TRBJ2-1, with 10 bases identical to TRBD2. V lost 0 bases to trimming and J lost 4 bases; unmatched junction nucleotides: 1. This CDR3 is built from 15 residues. Per germline, CDR1 SGHRS and CDR2 YFSETQ. The CDR3 is CASSLGAGGYNEQFF. As DNA, the CDR3 is TGCGCCAGCAGCTTGGGAGCGGGGGGGTACAATGAGCAGTTCTTC. Combining the CDR3 with reference TRBV5-1 and TRBJ2-1 gives the whole variable domain KAGVTQTPRYLIKTRGQQVTLSCSPISGHRSVSWYQQTPGQGLQFLFEYFSETQRNKGNFPGRFSGRQFSNSRSEMNVSTLELGDSALYLCASSLGAGGYNEQFFGPGTRLTVL.

The chain has TRBV12-5 and TRBJ2-7, with 10 bases fitting TRBD1. Germline CDR1 and CDR2: LGHNT and FRNRAP. This CDR3 region has 17 residues. V shed 2 bases and J 0 bases; nucleotides not matched to a gene: 7. The chain's CDR3 is CASGLSLGQGISYEQYF. For the CDR3, the DNA is TGTGCTAGTGGTTTGAGTTTGGGACAGGGGATCTCCTACGAGCAGTACTTC.

The chain recombines TRBV5-5 with TRBJ1-4; the D gene is possibly TRBD1 (6 bases). Per the germline V gene, CDR1 is SGHKS and CDR2 is YYEKEE (reference sequence). The CDR3 loop spans 14 amino acids. V was cut by 1 base and J by 6 bases, with 10 bases left in between. The CDR3 region is CASSLQGGDEKLFF. CDR3 bases: TGTGCCAGCAGCTTGCAAGGGGGTGATGAAAAACTGTTTTTT.

The CDR3 nucleotides are TGTGCCAGCAGCTTATTGCGGGGGGGCCGGGTCCAAGAGACCCAGTACTTC. As protein: CASSLLRGGRVQETQYF. The chain has TRBV11-2 and TRBJ2-5, with 9 bases matching TRBD2. Germline trimming cut 2 bases from V and 1 base from J; bases unmatched to any gene: 8. The CDR3 runs to 17 residues. Germline CDR1 is SGHAT and CDR2 is FQNNGV.

The V gene is TRBV10-3, the J gene TRBJ1-4, with D possibly TRBD1 on 6 matching bases. Per germline, CDR1 ENHRY and CDR2 SYGVKD. CDR3 length: 15 amino acids. V lost 1 base and J 8 bases, leaving 14 bases between the germline ends. CDR3 sequence reads: CAISELAGAQEKLFF. In DNA, the CDR3 is TGTGCCATCAGTGAGTTGGCAGGGGCGCAAGAAAAACTGTTTTTT.

This clone has only a few counts. The V and J genes are TRBV11-1 and TRBJ1-1, with unresolved D. The CDR3 covers 14 residues. V was shortened by 3 bases and J by 3 bases, with 11 bases between the two germline ends. Per germline, CDR1 SGHAT and CDR2 FQDESV (reference sequence). The CDR3 loop reads CASSFNSRDTEAFF. CDR3 in DNA: TGTGCCAGCAGCTTTAATTCCCGGGACACTGAAGCTTTCTTT.

This clone was seen a handful of times. V gene TRBV7-9 combines with J gene TRBJ1-1; D might be TRBD1 (6 bases). This CDR3 comprises 11 residues. Trimming shortened V by 5 bases and J by 7 bases, and 8 bases separated the two germline ends. CDR1 is SEHNR, CDR2 FQNEAQ, per germline (reference sequence). The CDR3 bases are TGTGCCAGCAGCCCAGGGGTTGAAGCTTTCTTT. As protein: CASSPGVEAFF.

The rearrangement uses TRBV7-9 and TRBJ1-2; TRBD1 might be the D (5 bases). The germline V gene has CDR1 SEHNR and CDR2 FQNEAQ (reference sequence). This CDR3 spans 14 amino acids. Between the trimmed V and J ends, which lost 5 bases and 2 bases, there was a span of 12 bases. CDR3 sequence: CASSPGTANYGYTF. The CDR3 region has the DNA TGTGCCAGCAGCCCCGGGACTGCAAACTATGGCTACACCTTC.

The chain has TRBV9 and TRBJ1-1; D unresolved. V was cut by 3 bases and J by 4 bases, with 22 bases left in between. The CDR3 consists of 17 residues. Germline assignment: CDR1 SGDLS and CDR2 YYNGEE. CDR3 sequence (DNA): TGTGCCAGCAGCGCATCCTGCCCCGGAGACGGATGCACTGAAGCTTTCTTT. Translation gives CASSASCPGDGCTEAFF. The full variable domain, its missing parts supplied by reference TRBV9 and TRBJ1-1, is DSGVTQTPKHLITATGQRVTLRCSPRSGDLSVYWYQQSLDQGLQFLIQYYNGEERAKGNILERFSAQQFPDLHSELNLSSLELGDSALYFCASSASCPGDGCTEAFFGQGTRLTVV.

This clone was picked up one time. This chain links TRBV5-1 with TRBJ2-3, with no clear D. With 0 bases removed from V and 2 bases from J, the gap between germline ends came to 4 bases. Looked up from germline, CDR1 is SGHRS and CDR2 is YFSETQ. The CDR3 has 13 amino acids. The CDR3 DNA follows: TGCGCCAGCAGCTTGGGGGCCACAGATACGCAGTATTTT. This codes for CASSLGATDTQYF.